The sequence of this TCR beta chain was determined in a study of T cell responses to AZD1222 COVID-19 vaccine. Study conclusions and caveats: White British donors predominated, females outnumbered males, and clonal diversity was possibly underestimated. Spike-specific TCR breadth and depth grew following two AZD1222 doses.

This CDR3 is 15 amino acids long. Germline V CDR1 and CDR2: SGDLS, YYNGEE. The J segment lost 4 bases and the V segment lost 3 bases, leaving 7 bases of the junction unmatched. Regarding this clone: Its specificity is unknown.

Assay: immunoSEQ multiplex PCR; the TCRdb copy retains only in-frame clones and omits some. This sample yields 100,000 or so clones, of which more than 90% are seen a single time; roughly 2% belongs to the top ten. This rearrangement joins TRBV9 to TRBJ1-3; 7 bases are a match to TRBD1. This sequence originates from an adult in good health. The source material was peripheral blood, sampled on day 0 of AZD1222 vaccination. CDR3 nucleotides: TGTGCCAGCAGCGCAGCCGGGACAGACGGAAACACCATATATTTT. Its protein product is CASSAAGTDGNTIYF.